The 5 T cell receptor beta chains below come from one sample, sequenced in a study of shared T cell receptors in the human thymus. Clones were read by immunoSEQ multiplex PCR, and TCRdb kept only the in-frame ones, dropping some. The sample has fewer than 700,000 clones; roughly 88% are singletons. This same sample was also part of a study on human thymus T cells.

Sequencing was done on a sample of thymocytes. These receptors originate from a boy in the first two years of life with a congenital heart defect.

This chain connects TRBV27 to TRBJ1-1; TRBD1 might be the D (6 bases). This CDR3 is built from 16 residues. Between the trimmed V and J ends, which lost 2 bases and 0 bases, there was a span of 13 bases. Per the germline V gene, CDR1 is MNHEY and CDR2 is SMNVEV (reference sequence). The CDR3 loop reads CASSLGGGAMNTEAFF. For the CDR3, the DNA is TGTGCCAGCAGTTTAGGGGGGGGCGCCATGAACACTGAAGCTTTCTTT.

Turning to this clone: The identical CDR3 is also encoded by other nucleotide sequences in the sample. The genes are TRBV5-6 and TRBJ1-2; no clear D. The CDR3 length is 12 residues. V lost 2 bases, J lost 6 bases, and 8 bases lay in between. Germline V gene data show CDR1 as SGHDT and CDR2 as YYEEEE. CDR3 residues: CASSLASHGYTF. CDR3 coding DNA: TGTGCCAGCAGCTTAGCGAGCCATGGCTACACCTTC.

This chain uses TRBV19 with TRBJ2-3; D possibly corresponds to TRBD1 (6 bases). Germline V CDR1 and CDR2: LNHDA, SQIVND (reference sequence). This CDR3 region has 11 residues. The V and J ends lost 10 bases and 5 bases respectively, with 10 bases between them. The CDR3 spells CATLQGDTQYF. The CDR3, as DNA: TGTGCCACCCTACAGGGAGATACGCAGTATTTT.

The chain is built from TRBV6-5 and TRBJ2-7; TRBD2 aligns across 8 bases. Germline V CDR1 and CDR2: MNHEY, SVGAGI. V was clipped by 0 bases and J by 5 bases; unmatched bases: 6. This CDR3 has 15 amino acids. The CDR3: CASSYSSGSMDEQYF. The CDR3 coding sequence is TGTGCCAGCAGTTACTCGAGCGGGAGTATGGACGAGCAGTACTTC.

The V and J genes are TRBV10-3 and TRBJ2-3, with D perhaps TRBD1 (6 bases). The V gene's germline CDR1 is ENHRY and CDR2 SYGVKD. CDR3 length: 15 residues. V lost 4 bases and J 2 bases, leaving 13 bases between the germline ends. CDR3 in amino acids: CAISVRRGTTDTQYF. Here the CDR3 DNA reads TGTGCCATCAGTGTTAGAAGGGGGACCACAGATACGCAGTATTTT.